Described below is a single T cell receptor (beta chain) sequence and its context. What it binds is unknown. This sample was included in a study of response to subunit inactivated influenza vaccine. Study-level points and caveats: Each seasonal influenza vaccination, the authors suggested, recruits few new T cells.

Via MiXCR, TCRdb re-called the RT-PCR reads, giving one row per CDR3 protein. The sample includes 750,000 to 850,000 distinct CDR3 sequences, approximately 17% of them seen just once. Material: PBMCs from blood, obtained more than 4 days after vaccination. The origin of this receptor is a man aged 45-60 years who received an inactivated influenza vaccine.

CDR3 bases: TGCGCCAGCAGCCAAGGAAGGGGACAGGGGGCTTTCGAGCAGTACTTC. Amino acid sequence: CASSQGRGQGAFEQYF. This chain connects TRBV4-3 to TRBJ2-7; 12 nucleotides match TRBD1. Germline V gene data show CDR1 as LGHNA and CDR2 as YSLEER. The CDR3 loop spans 16 amino acids. V gave up 1 base and J gave up 6 bases; unmatched junction bases: 7.